This entry describes one T cell receptor beta chain. This specimen belongs to a study of control samples from healthy donors and cancer patients. The CDR3 covers 14 residues. Looked up from germline, CDR1 is SGHRS and CDR2 is YFSETQ. V gave up 4 bases and J gave up 5 bases; unmatched junction bases: 3. Clones were read by immunoSEQ multiplex PCR, and TCRdb kept only the in-frame ones, dropping some. The sample contains 95,000 to 100,000 clones, around 80% of which appear only once. The chain is built from TRBV5-1 and TRBJ2-5, with TRBD2 matching over 12 bases. The clonotype was recovered from a man aged 55-75 years in good health. The sample taken for sequencing was blood. This CDR3 reads CASSAGTSGETQYF. CDR3 DNA: TGCGCCAGCAGCGCCGGGACTAGCGGGGAGACCCAGTACTTC. The whole variable domain, remainder taken from reference TRBV5-1 and TRBJ2-5, is KAGVTQTPRYLIKTRGQQVTLSCSPISGHRSVSWYQQTPGQGLQFLFEYFSETQRNKGNFPGRFSGRQFSNSRSEMNVSTLELGDSALYLCASSAGTSGETQYFGPGTRLLVL.